This T cell receptor (beta chain) was sequenced during a study of blood T cell repertoires in COVID-19. TCRdb keeps only in-frame clones here, not all; method: immunoSEQ multiplex PCR. The data show some 11,000 clones, with around four fifths seen just once and roughly a third held by the top ten. V lost 8 bases and J 7 bases, leaving 9 bases between the germline ends. Germline CDR1 and CDR2: LNHNV and YYDKDF (reference sequence). This CDR3 is 12 amino acids long. The genes are TRBV15 and TRBJ1-6; a possible D gene is TRBD1 (5 bases). The sequence was obtained from a man in his fifties or sixties with active COVID-19. Sequencing was done on a sample of peripheral blood. The CDR3 loop is CATGGGNSPLHF. CDR3 coding DNA: TGTGCCACCGGCGGGGGGAATTCACCCCTCCACTTT.